This paragraph reports one T cell receptor (beta chain). What it binds is unknown. The record originates from a study of T cell responses to AZD1222 COVID-19 vaccine. Across the study: Second-dose intervals of approximately 4 or approximately 12 weeks were pooled. Notes on the study in general: Of spike-specific TCRs, nearly half reportedly target regions left unmutated in variants. With two AZD1222 doses given, Spike-specific TCR breadth and depth both rose. Possibly, clonal diversity was underestimated; donors were largely white British and included more females.

Trimming shortened V by 0 bases and J by 4 bases, and 12 bases separated the two germline ends. This CDR3 is 15 amino acids long. Per the germline V gene, CDR1 is SGHRS and CDR2 is YFSETQ. Profiled with immunoSEQ multiplex PCR; TCRdb holds only in-frame clones, not every one. In the table there are about 140,000 clones, 80% to 95% of which are singletons. The material was peripheral blood, obtained on day 0 of AZD1222 vaccination. V and J are TRBV5-1 and TRBJ2-3; D gene ambiguous. The clonotype was recovered from an adult in good health. The CDR3 nucleotides read TGCGCCAGCAGCTTGGCCTATGGAACCCCAGATACGCAGTATTTT. Translating gives CASSLAYGTPDTQYF.